The 14 T cell receptor beta chains listed next were all sequenced from one sample in a study of CD8 T cells in Susac syndrome. Reverse transcription of roughly 0.45 to 1 ug RNA used random hexamers. TCRdb processed the immunoSEQ multiplex PCR reads anew with MiXCR; each CDR3 protein has one entry. Here the sample spans 100,000 to 150,000 distinct CDR3 sequences, roughly 94% being singletons. Specimen: CD4+ T cells from PBMCs. These receptors were collected from a human donor with multiple sclerosis.

The genes are TRBV27 and TRBJ1-1; the D is unclear. Per the germline V gene, CDR1 is MNHEY and CDR2 is SMNVEV (reference sequence). The CDR3 is 14 residues long. Between the trimmed V and J ends, which lost 8 bases and 0 bases, there was a span of 13 bases. CDR3 sequence reads: CASGRRGLNTEAFF. CDR3 nucleotide sequence: TGTGCCAGCGGCCGACGGGGATTGAACACTGAAGCTTTCTTT.

The V call is TRBV7-2, the J call TRBJ2-7, with 7 bases lining up with TRBD1. Germline trimming cut 5 bases from V and 2 bases from J; bases unmatched to any gene: 9. The germline V gene encodes CDR1 SGHTA and CDR2 FQGNSA. The CDR3 totals 15 residues. Here the CDR3 reads CASSQTGVIAYEQYF. The CDR3 DNA reads TGTGCCAGCAGCCAAACAGGGGTGATCGCCTACGAGCAGTACTTC.

The chain combines TRBV3-1 with TRBJ2-1; TRBD2 agrees at 11 bases. Germline-derived CDR1 and CDR2 are LGHDT and YNNKEL (reference sequence). The CDR3 runs 17 residues. Losses at the gene ends were 4 bases for V and 4 bases for J; bases not matched to a gene: 9. The CDR3 loop reads CASSLTLAGGRYNEQFF. DNA of the CDR3: TGTGCCAGCAGCCTCACCCTAGCGGGAGGCAGATACAATGAGCAGTTCTTC.

This chain joins TRBV19 and TRBJ2-5, with D hard to call. Between the trimmed V and J ends, which lost 8 bases and 0 bases, there was a span of 13 bases. Per the germline V gene, CDR1 is LNHDA and CDR2 is SQIVND (reference sequence). The CDR3 covers 14 residues. The CDR3 here is CASAPLENQETQYF. The CDR3 nucleotides are TGTGCCAGTGCTCCTTTGGAGAACCAAGAGACCCAGTACTTC.

This chain uses TRBV2 with TRBJ2-7, with 7 bases that match TRBD1. The junction had 6 bases not matched to a gene; V was cut back by 3 bases and J by 1 base. Germline CDR1 reads SNHLY; CDR2 reads FYNNEI. There are 15 residues in the CDR3. CDR3 protein: CASSDVTGVSYEQYF. The CDR3 region has the DNA TGTGCCAGCAGTGACGTCACAGGGGTGTCCTACGAGCAGTACTTC.

V usage is TRBV2 and J usage is TRBJ2-7, with D unresolved. Looked up from germline, CDR1 is SNHLY and CDR2 is FYNNEI. The CDR3 loop spans 12 amino acids. Trimming shortened V by 5 bases and J by 3 bases, and 8 bases separated the two germline ends. In nucleotides, the CDR3 is TGTGCCAGCAGTACCGATTACTACGAGCAGTACTTC. Translated: CASSTDYYEQYF.

The chain couples TRBV30 to TRBJ1-1; 8 positions agree with TRBD1. The CDR3 is 11 residues long. Germline CDR1 and CDR2: GTSNPN and SVGIG (reference sequence). Trimming at V came to 8 bases and at J to 5 bases, leaving 4 bases not matched to a gene. The CDR3 region is CANRGATEAFF. The CDR3 coding sequence is TGTGCCAACAGGGGGGCTACTGAAGCTTTCTTT.

The chain joins TRBV5-1 to TRBJ2-5, with 15 bases that match TRBD2. CDR3 length: 20 amino acids. The germline V gene encodes CDR1 SGHRS and CDR2 YFSETQ. J lost 4 bases, V lost 0 bases, and 13 bases had no gene match. The CDR3 coding sequence is TGCGCCAGCAGCTTGGCCGGAAGGACTAGCGGGAGGGCCGGAGCAGAGACCCAGTACTTC. This gives the protein CASSLAGRTSGRAGAETQYF.

V and J are TRBV5-1 and TRBJ1-1, with D tentatively TRBD1 (5 bases). This CDR3 has 13 amino acids. Trimming shortened V by 5 bases and J by 1 base, and 9 bases separated the two germline ends. Germline values: CDR1 SGHRS, CDR2 YFSETQ. Here the CDR3 reads CASRVGENTEAFF. The DNA of the CDR3 is TGCGCCAGCAGGGTGGGGGAGAACACTGAAGCTTTCTTT.

J is TRBJ2-2 and V is TRBV18, with D perhaps matching TRBD1 (5 bases). CDR3 length: 14 amino acids. V was pared by 3 bases and J by 7 bases, with 12 bases between. Germline V gene data show CDR1 as KGHSH and CDR2 as LQKENI. The CDR3 DNA sequence: TGTGCCAGCTCACCCCAGGGAACTGTCGGGGAGCTGTTTTTT. Its protein product is CASSPQGTVGELFF.

The chain joins TRBV3-1 to TRBJ2-5; D gene ambiguous. Germline V lookup: CDR1 LGHDT, CDR2 YNNKEL (reference sequence). The CDR3 totals 15 residues. V lost 0 bases, J lost 5 bases, and 13 bases lay in between. The CDR3 loop is CASSQDASRGETQYF. The CDR3 nucleotides are TGTGCCAGCAGCCAAGATGCAAGCCGTGGGGAGACCCAGTACTTC.

This clonotype appeared once. The chain couples TRBV12-5 to TRBJ1-5, with a possible D match to TRBD1 (6 bases). CDR1 and CDR2 from the germline V gene are LGHNT and FRNRAP. There are 14 residues in the CDR3. V was shortened by 6 bases and J by 4 bases, with 13 bases between the two germline ends. In DNA form, the CDR3 reads TGTGCTAGTGGCACACAGGGTGTAAATCAGCCCCAGCATTTT. This translates into CASGTQGVNQPQHF.

CDR3 protein: CASSFEGLETQYF. The CDR3 DNA reads as TGTGCCAGCAGTTTCGAAGGGCTAGAGACCCAGTACTTC. This chain links TRBV7-9 with TRBJ2-5; D not resolved. Trimming pared 6 bases from V and 4 bases from J, leaving 12 bases between. Germline V gives CDR1 SEHNR, CDR2 FQNEAQ (reference sequence). The CDR3 is 13 amino acids. The variable domain in full, completed from reference TRBV7-9 and TRBJ2-5, reads DTGVSQNPRHKITKRGQNVTFRCDPISEHNRLYWYRQTLGQGPEFLTYFQNEAQLEKSRLLSDRFSAERPKGSFSTLEIQRTEQGDSAMYLCASSFEGLETQYFGPGTRLLVL.

The CDR3 DNA is TGTGCCAGCAGCTTAGCGCCAGCGGGGGGTTCATCCGAGCAGTACTTC. It is translated as CASSLAPAGGSSEQYF. The J gene is TRBJ2-7, the V gene TRBV7-2, with 9 positions matching TRBD2. CDR3 length: 16 residues. J was trimmed by 6 bases and V by 0 bases; bases with no gene match: 9. Germline V lookup: CDR1 SGHTA, CDR2 FQGNSA.